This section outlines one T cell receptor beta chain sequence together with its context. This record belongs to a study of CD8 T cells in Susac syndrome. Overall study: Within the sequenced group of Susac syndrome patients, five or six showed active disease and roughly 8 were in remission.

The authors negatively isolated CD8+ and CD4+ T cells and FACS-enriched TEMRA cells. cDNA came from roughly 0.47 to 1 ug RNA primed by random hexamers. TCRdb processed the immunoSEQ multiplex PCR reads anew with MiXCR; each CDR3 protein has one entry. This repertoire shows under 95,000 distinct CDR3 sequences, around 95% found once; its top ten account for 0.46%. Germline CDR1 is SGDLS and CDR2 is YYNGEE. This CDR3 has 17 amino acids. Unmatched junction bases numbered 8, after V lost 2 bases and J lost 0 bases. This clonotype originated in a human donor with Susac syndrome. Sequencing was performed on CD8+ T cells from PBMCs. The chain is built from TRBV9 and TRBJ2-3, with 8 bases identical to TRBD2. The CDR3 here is CASSVSRLATSTDTQYF. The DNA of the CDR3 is TGTGCCAGCAGCGTCAGCCGACTAGCGACTAGCACAGATACGCAGTATTTT.